A single sample gave rise to the 12 T cell receptor beta chains below, sequenced in a study of cytomegalovirus exposure and HLA in healthy donors (dated by TCRdb to 2015 to 2018). Libraries were built with the immunoSEQ multiplex PCR assay. TCRdb re-hosts the immuneACCESS table, in-frame sequences only. Its copies lack some clones; in the studies checked, an unresolved V gene accounts for under half of them, and the cause for the rest is not known. Recorded for this sample are more than 80,000 clones; about 87% of them occurred a single time. Of the sample, 1.8% falls within the top ten clones. What was sequenced was PBMCs. These receptors all come from a woman younger than 30 in good health and CMV-seropositive.

The chain joins TRBV18 to TRBJ1-1, with D perhaps TRBD1 (6 bases). Trimming shortened V by 0 bases and J by 1 base, and 9 bases separated the two germline ends. The germline V gene has CDR1 KGHSH and CDR2 LQKENI. There are 15 residues in the CDR3. The CDR3 DNA follows: TGTGCCAGCTCACCACCGGGACACAAGAACACTGAAGCTTTCTTT. As protein: CASSPPGHKNTEAFF.

This rearrangement joins TRBV6-1 to TRBJ1-6; maybe TRBD1 (5 bases). The CDR3 covers 16 residues. V lost 6 bases and J 7 bases, leaving 19 bases between the germline ends. Germline V gene sequence: CDR1 MNHNS, CDR2 SASEGT. CDR3 bases: TGTGCCAGCAGAGAAACTGGGACTTGGGAAAATTCACCCCTCCACTTT. Its protein is CASRETGTWENSPLHF.

The gene calls are TRBV7-9 and TRBJ2-3; 7 bases match TRBD2. The CDR3 is made up of 12 amino acids. CDR1 is SEHNR and CDR2 is FQNEAQ in the germline V gene (reference sequence). V lost 11 bases and J lost 4; bases outside the gene matches: 6. Here the CDR3 DNA reads TGTGCCGGGGGGGAAACGCCAGATACGCAGTATTTT. This sequence encodes CAGGETPDTQYF.

This chain links TRBV4-1 with TRBJ2-3; 7 positions agree with TRBD1. Germline V gene lookup returns CDR1 MGHRA and CDR2 YSYEKL. Unmatched junction bases numbered 8, after V lost 1 base and J lost 7 bases. This CDR3 region has 15 residues. The DNA for the CDR3 is TGCGCCAGCAGCCAAGGACAGGGAAGCCTGTATACGCAGTATTTT. Translation gives CASSQGQGSLYTQYF.

This chain links TRBV28 with TRBJ1-2; the match to TRBD1 covers 10 bases. V lost 3 bases and J lost 2; bases outside the gene matches: 6. The CDR3 has 16 residues. From germline, CDR1 is MDHEN and CDR2 SYDVKM. The CDR3: CASSFRGQGQNYGYTF. The DNA of the CDR3 is TGTGCCAGCAGTTTTAGGGGACAGGGGCAAAACTATGGCTACACCTTC.

This clone came up once. The V and J genes are TRBV7-9 and TRBJ2-1, with no clear D. This CDR3 is 13 amino acids long. The germline V and J ends were trimmed by 1 base and 6 bases, with 7 bases remaining between them. CDR1 is SEHNR, CDR2 FQNEAQ, per germline (reference sequence). For the CDR3, the DNA is TGTGCCAGCAGCTTAGTTGAGGTCAATGAGCAGTTCTTC. Translated, it gives CASSLVEVNEQFF.

This chain connects TRBV28 to TRBJ1-4; possible D gene TRBD1, 5 bases. V shed 3 bases and J shed 7 bases, with 15 bases lying between them. The CDR3 loop spans 15 amino acids. Germline V gene lookup returns CDR1 MDHEN and CDR2 SYDVKM. The DNA of the CDR3 is TGTGCCAGCAGTTTCGATGGGACTGCGAGTGAAAAACTGTTTTTT. Protein: CASSFDGTASEKLFF.

The sample holds one count of this clone. This sequence joins TRBV7-9 and TRBJ2-1; D may be TRBD1 (5 bases). The germline gives CDR1 SEHNR, CDR2 FQNEAQ (reference sequence). The CDR3 is 15 amino acids. V shed 2 bases and J shed 7 bases, with 15 bases lying between them. The CDR3, as DNA: TGTGCCAGCAGCTTACGTATTACGTCAGGGAATGAGCAGTTCTTC. This translates into CASSLRITSGNEQFF.

The chain carries TRBV9 and TRBJ2-1, with 7 positions matching TRBD2. V gave up 4 bases and J gave up 8 bases; unmatched junction bases: 9. Germline loops: CDR1 SGDLS, CDR2 YYNGEE. The CDR3 runs 14 residues. In DNA form, the CDR3 reads TGTGCCAGCAGCTCCGGGACTACCGTCCATGAGCAGTTCTTC. The encoded protein is CASSSGTTVHEQFF.

The CDR3 sequence is CATSPRAATYEQYV. For the CDR3, the DNA is TGTGCCACCAGTCCGCGGGCAGCTACCTACGAGCAGTACGTC. V gene TRBV15 combines with J gene TRBJ2-7; tentative D call: TRBD2 (5 bases). Trimming stripped 6 bases from V and 2 bases from J, with 14 bases between. The germline V gene has CDR1 LNHNV and CDR2 YYDKDF (reference sequence). There are 14 residues in the CDR3.

This chain joins TRBV7-9 and TRBJ1-6; 9 nucleotides align to TRBD1. CDR3 length equals 15 residues. The junction had 3 bases not matched to a gene; V was cut back by 4 bases and J by 5 bases. Germline lookup yields CDR1 SEHNR and CDR2 FQNEAQ (reference sequence). This CDR3 reads CASSSWTGDNSPLHF. The DNA of the CDR3 is TGTGCCAGCAGCTCTTGGACAGGGGATAATTCACCCCTCCACTTT.

This sequence joins TRBV6-5 and TRBJ1-4; the match to TRBD1 covers 7 bases. CDR3 length equals 14 residues. V shed 4 bases and J 8 bases; nucleotides not matched to a gene: 7. From germline, CDR1 is MNHEY and CDR2 SVGAGI. The CDR3 spells CASSLRGQGEKLFF. The CDR3 DNA sequence: TGTGCCAGCAGTTTAAGGGGGCAGGGAGAAAAACTGTTTTTT.